A selection of T cell receptor beta chains follows, all from one sample in a study of T cells in Graves' hyperthyroidism and ophthalmopathy. TCRdb used MiXCR to reprocess the multiplex PCR reads, holding one entry per CDR3 protein. The table records around 610,000 distinct CDR3 sequences, approximately 14% of them present only once. Source material: blood. These receptors were obtained from a woman between 35 and 50 years old with Graves' ophthalmopathy. CDR3s include the opening cysteine and the closing phenylalanine or tryptophan. Each record gives: D gene, V gene, J gene, clone size, CDR3 protein, CDR3 DNA. A D gene is named only where the DNA matches it firmly. Size is omitted from some rows. Given values are once, few, many or a class for expanded clones.

TRBD1	TRBV12-5	TRBJ1-1	once	CASGPRQGARRTEAFF	TGTGCTAGTGGTCCCCGACAGGGGGCAAGGCGGACTGAAGCTTTCTTT
.	TRBV9	TRBJ1-1	.	CASSTRTEGGEAFF	TGTGCCAGCAGCACAAGGACAGAAGGGGGGGAAGCTTTCTTT
TRBD2	TRBV12-3/TRBV12-4	TRBJ2-7	many	CASTVAGGNYEQYF	TGTGCCAGCACTGTAGCGGGAGGGAATTACGAGCAGTACTTC
.	TRBV20-1	TRBJ1-3	.	CSAREGTASGNTIYF	TGCAGTGCTAGAGAAGGGACTGCCTCTGGAAACACCATATATTTT
TRBD2	TRBV5-6	TRBJ2-7	many	CASSGGLAGSSYEQYF	TGTGCCAGCAGCGGGGGACTAGCGGGAAGCTCCTACGAGCAGTACTTC
TRBD1	TRBV12-3/TRBV12-4	TRBJ1-3	many	CASSLGDSARNTIYF	TGTGCCAGCAGTTTGGGGGACAGCGCCCGGAACACCATATATTTT
TRBD1	TRBV28	TRBJ1-1	many	CASSSPGGRTEAFF	TGTGCCAGCAGTTCTCCAGGGGGCAGGACTGAAGCTTTCTTT
.	TRBV27	TRBJ1-3	.	CASSTRIHGNTIYF	TGTGCCAGCAGTACCCGAATCCACGGGAACACCATATATTTT
TRBD1	TRBV6-1	TRBJ2-7	.	CASSEPGQGLSYEQYF	TGTGCCAGCAGTGAGCCGGGACAGGGGCTCTCCTACGAGCAGTACTTC
.	TRBV7-2	TRBJ1-5	many	CASSLAGREQPQHF	TGTGCCAGCAGCTTAGCGGGCAGGGAACAGCCCCAGCATTTT
TRBD2	TRBV13	TRBJ2-2	few	CASSLVGTIQGGELFF	TGTGCCAGCAGCTTAGTCGGGACTATACAAGGCGGGGAGCTGTTTTTT
.	TRBV6-1	TRBJ1-6	many	CASSEGPGSSSSPLHF	TGTGCCAGCAGTGAAGGGCCAGGGAGCTCGAGTTCACCCCTCCACTTT
.	TRBV28	TRBJ2-5	many	CASSAPRANEQETQYF	TGTGCCAGCAGTGCGCCTAGGGCAAACGAACAAGAGACCCAGTACTTC
.	TRBV6-5	TRBJ1-2	.	CASSYSVRGNGYTF	TGTGCCAGCAGTTACTCCGTCAGGGGAAATGGCTACACCTTC
.	TRBV6-1	TRBJ2-7	many	CASVGYSNTYEQYF	TGTGCCAGTGTAGGATACTCTAATACCTACGAGCAGTACTTC
TRBD1	TRBV6-1	TRBJ1-1	many	CASFTTGVGTEAFF	TGTGCCAGCTTTACCACAGGGGTTGGCACTGAAGCTTTCTTT
TRBD1	TRBV6-5	TRBJ1-5	many	CASSYDRGTAPQHF	TGTGCCAGCAGTTACGACAGGGGGACAGCGCCCCAGCATTTT
TRBD1	TRBV4-1	TRBJ1-5	few	CASSQGTGDNQPQHF	TGCGCCAGCAGCCAAGGGACAGGGGACAATCAGCCCCAGCATTTT
.	TRBV28	TRBJ2-7	many	CASRDGSTYEQYF	TGTGCCAGCAGGGACGGGAGCACCTACGAGCAGTACTTC
TRBD1	TRBV6-2/TRBV6-3	TRBJ2-2	once	CASSLRDREYAGELFF	TGTGCCAGCAGCCTACGAGACAGGGAATATGCCGGGGAGCTGTTTTTT
.	TRBV5-1	TRBJ1-2	.	CASSSFPGVDYGYTF	TGCGCCAGCAGCTCCTTCCCCGGGGTGGACTATGGCTACACCTTC
TRBD2	TRBV7-2	TRBJ2-7	few	CASSPGGGLTSEQYF	TGTGCCAGCAGCCCCGGGGGGGGGCTCACGTCCGAGCAGTACTTC
.	TRBV20-1	TRBJ1-1	many	CSARDGGMNTEAFF	TGCAGTGCTAGAGATGGGGGCATGAACACTGAAGCTTTCTTT
.	TRBV11-3	TRBJ1-1	few	CASSLGRGRQVTFGDTEAFF	TGTGCCAGCAGCTTAGGAAGGGGCCGACAGGTAACGTTTGGGGACACTGAAGCTTTCTTT
TRBD2	TRBV12-3/TRBV12-4	TRBJ2-3	many	CASSLRTSGTDTQYF	TGTGCCAGCAGTCTCCGGACTAGCGGAACAGATACGCAGTATTTT
TRBD1	TRBV19	TRBJ1-1	.	CATTSGQGNTEAFF	TGTGCCACCACGTCGGGACAGGGGAACACTGAAGCTTTCTTT
.	TRBV11-1	TRBJ1-3	few	CASSLVIAKISGNTIYF	TGTGCCAGCAGCTTAGTCATCGCGAAGATCTCTGGAAACACCATATATTTT
TRBD2	TRBV20-1	TRBJ2-7	many	CSASGLAGGLGQYF	TGCAGTGCTAGTGGCCTAGCGGGAGGCCTTGGGCAGTACTTC
.	TRBV6-1	TRBJ2-5	many	CASSEVLTGQETQYF	TGTGCCAGCAGTGAAGTCCTGACAGGACAAGAGACCCAGTACTTC
TRBD1	TRBV7-9	TRBJ1-1	.	CASSPPGTGAEAFF	TGTGCCAGCAGCCCTCCTGGGACAGGGGCTGAAGCTTTCTTT
.	TRBV28	TRBJ2-5	many	CASEFRETQYF	TGTGCCAGCGAATTTCGAGAGACCCAGTACTTC
.	TRBV18	TRBJ1-5	.	CASSPGRTLNQPQHF	TGTGCCAGCTCACCAGGCAGGACTCTCAATCAGCCCCAGCATTTT
.	TRBV5-1	TRBJ2-7	many	CASSYGLANEQYF	TGCGCCAGCAGTTATGGGCTAGCTAACGAGCAGTACTTC
.	TRBV5-1	TRBJ2-5	.	CASSLEGTKRGETQYF	TGCGCCAGCAGCTTGGAGGGCACCAAAAGGGGGGAGACCCAGTACTTC
TRBD1	TRBV5-8	TRBJ2-5	many	CASSRGTGGRETQYF	TGTGCCAGCAGCAGAGGGACAGGGGGACGAGAGACCCAGTACTTC
TRBD2	TRBV27	TRBJ2-2	many	CASSQSGGGNGELFF	TGTGCCAGCAGCCAATCGGGCGGGGGAAACGGGGAGCTGTTTTTT
TRBD2	TRBV20-1	TRBJ2-5	.	CSAFSGRGETQYF	TGCAGTGCTTTTAGCGGGAGAGGGGAGACCCAGTACTTC
.	TRBV15	TRBJ2-7	many	CATSRGGQSSYEQYF	TGTGCCACCAGCAGGGGCGGACAAAGCTCCTACGAGCAGTACTTC
TRBD2	TRBV4-2	TRBJ2-2	few	CASAGLAGGVAGELFF	TGTGCCAGCGCGGGACTAGCGGGAGGGGTGGCCGGGGAGCTGTTTTTT
TRBD1	TRBV12-3/TRBV12-4	TRBJ2-2	.	CASSRGQGADGELFF	TGTGCCAGCAGCCGGGGACAGGGGGCCGACGGGGAGCTGTTTTTT
TRBD2	TRBV12-3/TRBV12-4	TRBJ2-4	many	CASFSGNYVPKNIQYF	TGTGCCAGCTTTAGCGGGAACTACGTTCCCAAAAACATTCAGTACTTC
.	TRBV12-3/TRBV12-4	TRBJ2-2	.	CASSLGGLGGELFF	TGTGCCAGCAGTTTAGGAGGGCTCGGCGGGGAGCTGTTTTTT
.	TRBV12-3/TRBV12-4	TRBJ2-2	many	CASSFTAEVGGELFF	TGTGCCAGCAGTTTTACAGCGGAGGTGGGCGGGGAGCTGTTTTTT
TRBD2	TRBV20-1	TRBJ2-7	.	CSAREAGADEQYF	TGCAGTGCTAGAGAAGCGGGAGCTGACGAGCAGTACTTC
TRBD2	TRBV6-1	TRBJ2-7	many	CASSPSTSPEQYF	TGTGCCAGCAGTCCTTCGACTAGCCCCGAGCAGTACTTC
.	TRBV7-2	TRBJ2-7	many	CASSLVAGFTYEQYF	TGTGCCAGCAGCTTAGTTGCGGGGTTCACCTACGAGCAGTACTTC
.	TRBV12-3/TRBV12-4	TRBJ2-5	many	CASAWGTIQETQYF	TGTGCCAGCGCTTGGGGGACCATCCAAGAGACCCAGTACTTC